This T cell receptor (beta chain) was documented in a study of T cells in Graves' hyperthyroidism and ophthalmopathy. The sample holds many counts of this clonotype. RNA transcripts provided the source from which TCR beta CDR3 regions were amplified. RT-PCR in the first round (using the HTBI primer set) targeted the TCR CDR3. TCRdb recomputed calls from the multiplex PCR reads with MiXCR, one row per CDR3 protein. The repertoire has about 35,000 distinct CDR3 sequences, 40% to 55% of them found once; the top ten carry roughly 6.2%. Germline CDR1 is SEHNR and CDR2 is FQNEAQ (reference sequence). The J segment lost 5 bases and the V segment lost 1 base, leaving 6 bases of the junction unmatched. The length of the CDR3 is 16 residues.

This chain joins TRBV7-9 and TRBJ2-5; 11 positions agree with TRBD2. The material sequenced was blood. The source of this sequence is a woman between 45 and 60 years old with Graves' hyperthyroidism that later progressed to Graves' ophthalmopathy. CDR3 in amino acids: CASSLDRTSGLETQYF. The CDR3 DNA is TGTGCCAGCAGCTTAGACAGGACTAGCGGGTTGGAGACCCAGTACTTC. The whole variable domain, filled in from reference TRBV7-9 and TRBJ2-5, reads DTGVSQNPRHKITKRGQNVTFRCDPISEHNRLYWYRQTLGQGPEFLTYFQNEAQLEKSRLLSDRFSAERPKGSFSTLEIQRTEQGDSAMYLCASSLDRTSGLETQYFGPGTRLLVL.